This TCR beta chain was found in a study of T cells after somatic rescue of genetic block. TCRdb's table, derived via immunoSEQ multiplex PCR, lists solely in-frame clones and lacks some. Of over 55,000 clones listed, about 90% are singletons. Germline CDR1 and CDR2: SGHDT and YYEEEE. V was cut by 3 bases and J by 0 bases, with 13 bases left in between. CDR3 length: 16 amino acids. The source material was peripheral blood mononuclear cells (PBMCs). The V call is TRBV5-6, the J call TRBJ2-4; no clear D gene. This TCR derives from a middle-aged man. For the CDR3, the DNA is TGTGCCAGCAGCTCCCAAGGGTTTTTAGCCAAAAACATTCAGTACTTC. This codes for CASSSQGFLAKNIQYF.